The next 6 T cell receptor beta chains were all read from a single sample in a study of blood T cell repertoires in COVID-19. Method: immunoSEQ multiplex PCR; TCRdb's copy keeps in-frame clones and lacks some. The sample has about 89,000 clones, more than 70% seen once. The specimen sequenced was peripheral blood. These receptors all come from an elderly woman with acute or convalescent COVID-19.

The chain is built from TRBV5-1 and TRBJ1-6, with 9 bases lining up with TRBD1. CDR1 and CDR2 (germline): SGHRS, YFSETQ. There are 14 residues in the CDR3. V lost 4 bases and J lost 6; bases outside the gene matches: 2. CDR3: CASSPGQGNSPLHF. CDR3 DNA sequence: TGCGCCAGCAGCCCGGGACAGGGTAATTCACCCCTCCACTTT.

This clone was observed a single time. V and J are TRBV30 and TRBJ2-1; 7 bases are a match to TRBD2. Germline CDR1 and CDR2: GTSNPN and SVGIG (reference sequence). With 0 bases clipped from V and 7 bases from J, the junction kept 6 bases outside the gene matches. The CDR3 has 14 amino acids. The CDR3 bases are TGTGCCTGGAGTGTACGGAGCGGGGCGAATGAGCAGTTCTTC. This codes for CAWSVRSGANEQFF.

This clone has only one observation. This chain links TRBV7-9 with TRBJ1-2; 8 nucleotides align to TRBD1. J gave up 7 bases and V 5 bases, and 9 bases lay outside the gene matches. The CDR3 contains 14 residues. Germline CDR1 is SEHNR and CDR2 is FQNEAQ (reference sequence). The CDR3: CASSPPGQVGGYTF. In DNA form, the CDR3 reads TGTGCCAGCAGCCCACCGGGACAGGTGGGTGGCTACACCTTC. Full variable domain (remainder filled in from reference TRBV7-9 and TRBJ1-2): DTGVSQNPRHKITKRGQNVTFRCDPISEHNRLYWYRQTLGQGPEFLTYFQNEAQLEKSRLLSDRFSAERPKGSFSTLEIQRTEQGDSAMYLCASSPPGQVGGYTFGSGTRLTVV.

The chain recombines TRBV29-1 with TRBJ1-4; possible D gene TRBD1, 5 bases. CDR3 length equals 15 residues. Germline V gives CDR1 SQVTM, CDR2 ANQGSEA. The V and J ends lost 4 bases and 2 bases respectively, with 14 bases between them. The DNA for the CDR3 is TGCAGCGTTGGCTCCGGGGGGAGTACTAATGAAAAACTGTTTTTT. This codes for CSVGSGGSTNEKLFF.

The chain carries TRBV2 and TRBJ1-2; a weak D match, TRBD1 (6 bases). The V end lost 4 bases, the J end lost 5 bases, and 20 bases lay between the germline ends. The CDR3 loop spans 16 amino acids. CDR1 and CDR2 (germline): SNHLY, FYNNEI. The CDR3 DNA reads as TGTGCCAGCAGTGGAACCGTCCTAGGGGGAAGGTATGGCTACACCTTC. It specifies CASSGTVLGGRYGYTF.

This clone was counted a few times. The J gene is TRBJ1-2, the V gene TRBV7-2; D may be TRBD1 (5 bases). Germline V lookup: CDR1 SGHTA, CDR2 FQGNSA. Deletions cut 3 bases from V and 4 bases from J, with 9 bases between. CDR3 size: 13 residues. CDR3 in DNA: TGTGCCAGCAGCTTTCAGACAGCCTATGGCTACACCTTC. This sequence encodes CASSFQTAYGYTF. Complete variable domain (other parts from reference TRBV7-2 and TRBJ1-2): GAGVSQSPSNKVTEKGKDVELRCDPISGHTALYWYRQSLGQGLEFLIYFQGNSAPDKSGLPSDRFSAERTGGSVSTLTIQRTQQEDSAVYLCASSFQTAYGYTFGSGTRLTVV.